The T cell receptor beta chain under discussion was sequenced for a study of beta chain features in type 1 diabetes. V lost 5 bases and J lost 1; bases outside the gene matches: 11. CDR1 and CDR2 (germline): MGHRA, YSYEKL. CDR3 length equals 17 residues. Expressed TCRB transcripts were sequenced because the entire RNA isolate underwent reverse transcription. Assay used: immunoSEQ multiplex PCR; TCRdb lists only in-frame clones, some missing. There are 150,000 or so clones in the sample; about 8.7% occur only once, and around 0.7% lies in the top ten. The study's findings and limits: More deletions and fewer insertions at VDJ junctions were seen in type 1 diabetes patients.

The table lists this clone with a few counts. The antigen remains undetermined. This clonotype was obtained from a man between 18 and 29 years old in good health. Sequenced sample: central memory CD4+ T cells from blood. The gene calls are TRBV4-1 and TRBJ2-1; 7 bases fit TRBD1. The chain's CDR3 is CASSVQTGVGSYNEQFF. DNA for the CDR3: TGCGCCAGCAGCGTACAAACAGGGGTCGGGTCCTACAATGAGCAGTTCTTC.